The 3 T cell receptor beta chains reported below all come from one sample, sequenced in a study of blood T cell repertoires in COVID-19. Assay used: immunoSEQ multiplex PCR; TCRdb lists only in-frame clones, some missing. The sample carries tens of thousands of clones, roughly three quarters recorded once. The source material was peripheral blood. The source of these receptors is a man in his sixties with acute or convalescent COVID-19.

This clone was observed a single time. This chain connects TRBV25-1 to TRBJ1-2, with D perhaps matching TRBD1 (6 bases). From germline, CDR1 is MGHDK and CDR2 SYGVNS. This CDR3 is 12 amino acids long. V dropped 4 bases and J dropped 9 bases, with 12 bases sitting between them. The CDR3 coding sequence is TGTGCCAGCAGTGCCCACAGGGATCGCTACACCTTC. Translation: CASSAHRDRYTF.

The DNA of the CDR3 is TGTGCCAGCAGCTCGGGACAGGCCAATGAAAAACTGTTTTTT. Protein: CASSSGQANEKLFF. The rearrangement joins TRBV7-2 to TRBJ1-4; TRBD1 aligns across 8 bases. V lost 4 bases to trimming and J lost 5 bases; unmatched junction nucleotides: 3. Germline lookup yields CDR1 SGHTA and CDR2 FQGNSA. The CDR3 extends over 14 amino acids. Supplemented by reference TRBV7-2 and TRBJ1-4, the full variable domain reads GAGVSQSPSNKVTEKGKDVELRCDPISGHTALYWYRQSLGQGLEFLIYFQGNSAPDKSGLPSDRFSAERTGGSVSTLTIQRTQQEDSAVYLCASSSGQANEKLFFGSGTQLSVL.

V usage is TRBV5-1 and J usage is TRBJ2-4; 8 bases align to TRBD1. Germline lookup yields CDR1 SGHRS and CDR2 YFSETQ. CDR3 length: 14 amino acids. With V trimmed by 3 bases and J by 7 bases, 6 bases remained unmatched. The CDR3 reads CASSSGTGLNIQYF. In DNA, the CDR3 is TGCGCCAGCAGCTCGGGGACAGGACTGAACATTCAGTACTTC.